Listed here are 14 T cell receptor beta chains from one sample, sequenced in a study of glioma-infiltrating T cells. The iRepertoire nested amplicon-rescue multiplex PCR amplified TCR alpha and beta CDR3s from RNA. TCRdb re-analysed the multiplex PCR reads in MiXCR, keeping a single row per CDR3 protein. The sample gives roughly 120,000 distinct CDR3 sequences, roughly 25% of which show up once; roughly 15% is in the top ten. The sequenced sample was glioma tissue, nonneoplastic brain tissue, or PBMCs (not recorded which). These receptors all stem from a human donor with low-grade glioma or glioblastoma, undergoing nonglioma brain surgery, or in good health (not recorded which).

The chain links TRBV12-3 or TRBV12-4 to TRBJ2-5; D possibly corresponds to TRBD2 (6 bases). The CDR3 sequence is 13 residues long. V was trimmed by 7 bases and J by 5 bases, leaving 14 bases between them. The CDR3 loop is CASMVAGPETQYF. CDR3 coding DNA: TGTGCCAGCATGGTCGCGGGACCTGAGACCCAGTACTTC.

The rearrangement joins TRBV4-1 to TRBJ1-1, with D maybe TRBD1 (5 bases). The CDR3 consists of 15 residues. Trimming removed 4 bases from V and 0 bases from J, with 12 bases in between. CDR1 is MGHRA and CDR2 is YSYEKL in the germline V gene. In DNA, the CDR3 is TGCGCCAGCAGCCTCTCCGCGGGGGTGAACACTGAAGCTTTCTTT. Translation: CASSLSAGVNTEAFF.

Details on this clonotype: A clone one base away is much larger, so this may be a read error. This rearrangement joins TRBV14 to TRBJ2-1; 12 positions match TRBD2. The CDR3 is 17 amino acids. Unmatched junction bases numbered 7, after V lost 5 bases and J lost 2 bases. The V gene's germline CDR1 is SGHDN and CDR2 FVKESK. The CDR3 nucleotides read TGTGCCAGCAGCAAGACTAGCGGGAGCTTGGCCTACAATGAGCAGTTCTTC. It yields the protein CASSKTSGSLAYNEQFF.

V usage is TRBV5-1 and J usage is TRBJ2-5; D uncertain. This CDR3 contains 14 residues. The V and J ends lost 3 bases and 3 bases respectively, with 12 bases between them. Germline loops: CDR1 SGHRS, CDR2 YFSETQ. This CDR3 reads CASSSFGTEETQYF. CDR3 DNA sequence: TGCGCCAGCAGCTCCTTTGGTACCGAAGAGACCCAGTACTTC.

This clonotype occurred many times. V gene TRBV11-1 combines with J gene TRBJ1-4, with D perhaps TRBD1 (5 bases). Trimming took off 5 bases at V and 5 bases at J, with 15 bases between the two ends. CDR1 and CDR2 (germline): SGHAT, FQDESV (reference sequence). CDR3 length equals 15 residues. The CDR3 loop reads CASSLSSWDNEKLFF. The DNA for the CDR3 is TGTGCCAGCAGCCTATCAAGTTGGGACAATGAAAAACTGTTTTTT.

This clonotype has only a few counts. The rearrangement joins TRBV2 to TRBJ2-6; D may be TRBD1 (6 bases). V was trimmed by 4 bases and J by 0 bases, leaving 10 bases between them. This CDR3 has 16 residues. The V gene's germline CDR1 is SNHLY and CDR2 FYNNEI. The CDR3, as DNA: TGTGCCAGCAGTGCAACAGGGCCCTCTGGGGCCAACGTCCTGACTTTC. Protein product: CASSATGPSGANVLTF.

This clonotype was counted many times. The chain combines TRBV7-2 with TRBJ2-7; 11 bases agree with TRBD2. Unmatched junction bases numbered 4, after V lost 1 base and J lost 5 bases. The length of the CDR3 is 15 residues. CDR1 and CDR2 (germline): SGHTA, FQGNSA. CDR3 nucleotides: TGTGCCAGCAGCTTAGTACTAGCGGGAGCTAACGAGCAGTACTTC. It specifies CASSLVLAGANEQYF.

This clonotype occurred many times. Here the CDR3 reads CASTLGLSQPQHF. The CDR3 nucleotides are TGTGCCAGCACCCTCGGGCTTAGTCAGCCCCAGCATTTT. The chain combines TRBV12-3 or TRBV12-4 with TRBJ1-5; D call uncertain. The CDR3 is made up of 13 amino acids. Between the trimmed V and J ends, which lost 7 bases and 6 bases, there was a span of 13 bases.

In regard to this clonotype: A read error is possible here, since a much larger clone lies one base away. This rearrangement joins TRBV19 to TRBJ2-5; unclear D gene. Germline V CDR1 and CDR2: LNHDA, SQIVND (reference sequence). Trimming took 4 bases from V and 7 from J, leaving 7 bases between them. This CDR3 region has 11 residues. For the CDR3, the DNA is TGTGCCAGTAGTAGCGCCGGGACCCAGTACTTC. This sequence encodes CASSSAGTQYF.

The chain carries TRBV7-8 and TRBJ2-7, with TRBD1 matching 8 bases. The CDR3 runs to 15 residues. V gave up 8 bases and J gave up 3 bases; unmatched junction bases: 12. CDR1 is SGHVS and CDR2 is FQNEAQ in the germline V gene. The CDR3 bases are TGTGCCAGCGGCACCCAGACAGGGGCGATCTACGAGCAGTACTTC. This sequence encodes CASGTQTGAIYEQYF.

With regard to this clonotype: An end of the junction does not agree with germline; a read error may underlie this. The chain uses TRBV29-1 and TRBJ2-3; D is ambiguous. The germline gives CDR1 SQVTM, CDR2 ANQGSEA. CDR3 length equals 15 residues. This CDR3 is CSVEGLGFGTDTQYF. CDR3 sequence (DNA): TGCAGCGTAGAAGGGCTAGGCTTCGGCACAGATACGCAGTATTTT.

Note on this clonotype: One base away lies a much larger clone, so this may be a sequencing read error. This chain uses TRBV28 with TRBJ2-1; 9 nucleotides agree with TRBD2. This CDR3 is 13 amino acids long. Germline V gene sequence: CDR1 MDHEN, CDR2 SYDVKM. Trimming took 9 bases from V and 7 from J; bases not matched to a gene: 7. As DNA, the CDR3 is TGTGCCAGAACACAGAGCGGGGGGAATGAGCAGTTCTTC. This gives the protein CARTQSGGNEQFF.

This clonotype was detected only once. The junction differs from germline at one of its ends, possibly a read error. The V call is TRBV27, the J call TRBJ2-7, with 8 bases lining up with TRBD2. Germline CDR1 and CDR2: MNHEY and SMNVEV (reference sequence). The CDR3 loop spans 17 amino acids. CDR3 residues: CASSPRTSYSYSYKQYF. The CDR3 coding sequence is TGTGCCAGCAGTCCCCGGACTAGCTATTCATATTCCTACAAGCAGTACTTC.

At least ten counts were recorded for this clonotype. The rearrangement links TRBV4-3 to TRBJ2-7; D call uncertain. Trimming took off 4 bases at V and 5 bases at J, with 18 bases between the two ends. The CDR3 consists of 15 residues. Germline CDR1 is LGHNA and CDR2 is YSLEER. In DNA, the CDR3 is TGCGCCAGCAGCCCGCGGAAGGTCGAGGTAAACGAGCAGTACTTC. As protein: CASSPRKVEVNEQYF.